These T cell receptor beta chains were read from a single sample in a study of cytomegalovirus exposure and HLA in healthy donors. Only in-frame clones appear in the TCRdb table, and some are missing; sequencing was by immunoSEQ multiplex PCR. The sample lists some 210,000 clones, 77% occurring once. Sequenced sample: PBMCs. The origin of the receptors is a woman in her 30s in good health and CMV-seropositive. The CDR3 runs from the conserved cysteine through the conserved F or W. The listing skips clone size in some rows; elsewhere it reads once, few, many or a size class.

j_gene | abundance | v_gene | CDR3aa
TRBJ2-2 | NA | TRBV7-3 | CASSAGPGELFF
TRBJ2-1 | NA | TRBV7-2 | CASSRTSGRVPPNEQFF
TRBJ2-7 | NA | TRBV18 | CASSGGDRGYEQYF
TRBJ2-2 | NA | TRBV15 | CATSRPRGQVPGELFF
TRBJ2-7 | NA | TRBV5-1 | CASSLAPNYEQYF
TRBJ2-5 | NA | TRBV19 | CASSTLAGMRETQYF
TRBJ1-2 | NA | TRBV7-6 | CASSPGTGGSYGYTF
TRBJ1-5 | NA | TRBV2 | CASKSGGEGQPQHF
TRBJ1-4 | NA | TRBV28 | CASSPPGTNEKLFF
TRBJ2-3 | NA | TRBV28 | CASSWSDGTQYF
TRBJ1-1 | few | TRBV2 | CASSPEKYTEAFF
TRBJ2-6 | NA | TRBV18 | CASSPQGGQLVSGANVLTF
TRBJ1-2 | NA | TRBV29-1 | CSARAEQTINYGYTF
TRBJ1-1 | NA | TRBV5-1 | CASSLSSTGGYTEAFF
TRBJ1-2 | NA | TRBV6-6 | CASSYGQGAGGYTF
TRBJ2-1 | NA | TRBV7-3 | CASSPRLAGGHEQFF
TRBJ2-7 | NA | TRBV9 | CASSSGPSYEQYF
TRBJ1-1 | NA | TRBV6-4 | CASRRVSTEAFF
TRBJ2-7 | NA | TRBV7-3 | CASSLRSTGNYEQYF
TRBJ2-7 | NA | TRBV5-1 | CASSPGRTSGDDEQYF
TRBJ2-1 | NA | TRBV10-3 | CAISESGGLGVYEQFF
TRBJ2-7 | NA | TRBV11-2 | CASSPQRSSEQYF
TRBJ2-7 | NA | TRBV28 | CASSSGQSYEQYF
TRBJ2-3 | NA | TRBV29-1 | CSVDNAGTGVSDTQYF
TRBJ1-2 | NA | TRBV5-1 | CASRGQGAGYGYTF
TRBJ2-1 | NA | TRBV6-1 | CASRRDSYNEQFF
TRBJ1-1 | NA | TRBV5-1 | CASSLVAGALNTEAFF
TRBJ2-5 | NA | TRBV4-3 | CASSQDRQGVKTQYF
TRBJ2-1 | NA | TRBV29-1 | CSVGSGSGPQLYNEQFF
TRBJ1-1 | NA | TRBV29-1 | CSVVQGGNTEAFF
TRBJ1-6 | NA | TRBV10-3 | CAISENRGSISPLHF
TRBJ1-1 | NA | TRBV6-1 | CASSVDRMNTEAFF
TRBJ1-2 | NA | TRBV7-6 | CASSQPPGTEKLYGYTF
TRBJ2-5 | NA | TRBV5-8 | CASSRGTGGWGETQYF
TRBJ1-3 | NA | TRBV4-3 | CASSRNAEGMLENTIYF
TRBJ2-7 | NA | TRBV7-3 | CASSGTGGSEQYF
TRBJ2-7 | NA | TRBV7-2 | CASRAGLAGHEQYF
TRBJ2-1 | few | TRBV7-9 | CASSPRGGAYNEQFF
TRBJ1-5 | NA | TRBV21-1 | CASRTGGICQPQHF
TRBJ2-5 | NA | TRBV4-3 | CASSQNYRDETQYF
TRBJ2-1 | few | TRBV7-9 | CASSLETLAGGRNEQFF
TRBJ2-7 | NA | TRBV27 | CASSRTSGYGQYF
TRBJ2-5 | NA | TRBV10-3 | CAISEPRQGGSGETQYF
TRBJ2-2 | few | TRBV5-1 | CASSLGAVHRGAVF
TRBJ2-7 | NA | TRBV13 | CASSLTGRVHEQYF
TRBJ2-3 | once | TRBV5-1 | CASSPAGSTDTQYF
TRBJ2-1 | NA | TRBV7-2 | CASSLARSSGGSYNEQFF
TRBJ2-7 | few | TRBV7-9 | CASSGNRASTIYEQYF
TRBJ2-7 | few | TRBV6-5 | CASSPTPGKTYEQYF
TRBJ1-2 | NA | TRBV29-1 | CSVDLTGGGYTF
TRBJ1-1 | NA | TRBV5-4 | CASSGDRVYMNTEAFF
TRBJ2-7 | few | TRBV5-1 | CASSQGDILSEQYF
TRBJ1-3 | once | TRBV7-6 | CASSLYQGSSGNTIYF
TRBJ1-1 | NA | TRBV14 | CASSQDVGGEAFF
TRBJ2-5 | NA | TRBV7-2 | CASSLALTGPQETQYF
TRBJ2-1 | NA | TRBV28 | CASGGLSYNEQFF
TRBJ2-7 | NA | TRBV28 | CASSLPGAIPYEQYF
TRBJ2-7 | NA | TRBV18 | CASSSAGLFYEQYF
TRBJ2-1 | NA | TRBV29-1 | CSVESQRVEQFF
TRBJ2-3 | NA | TRBV7-2 | CASSPRTSGSGGQYF